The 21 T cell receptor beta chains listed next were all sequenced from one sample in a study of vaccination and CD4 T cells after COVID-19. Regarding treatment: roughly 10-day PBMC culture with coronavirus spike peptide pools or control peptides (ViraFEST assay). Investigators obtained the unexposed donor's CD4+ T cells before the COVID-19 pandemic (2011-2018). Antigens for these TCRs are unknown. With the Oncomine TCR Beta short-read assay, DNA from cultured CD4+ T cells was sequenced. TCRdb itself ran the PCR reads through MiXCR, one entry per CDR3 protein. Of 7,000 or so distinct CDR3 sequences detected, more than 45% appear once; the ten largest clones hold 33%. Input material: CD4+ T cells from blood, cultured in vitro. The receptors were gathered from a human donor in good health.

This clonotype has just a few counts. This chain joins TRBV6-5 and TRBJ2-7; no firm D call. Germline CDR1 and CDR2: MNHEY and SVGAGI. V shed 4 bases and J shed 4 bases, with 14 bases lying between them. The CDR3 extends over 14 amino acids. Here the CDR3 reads CASSWKDGTYEQYF. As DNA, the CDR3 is TGTGCCAGCAGTTGGAAAGACGGAACGTACGAGCAGTACTTC.

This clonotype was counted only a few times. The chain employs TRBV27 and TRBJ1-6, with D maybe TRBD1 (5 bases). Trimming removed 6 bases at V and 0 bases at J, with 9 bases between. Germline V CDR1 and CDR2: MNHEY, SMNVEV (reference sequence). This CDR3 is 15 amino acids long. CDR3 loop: CASRYQGSYNSPLHF. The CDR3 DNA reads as TGTGCCAGCAGGTACCAGGGCTCCTATAATTCACCCCTCCACTTT.

CDR3 coding DNA: TGCGCCAGCAGCTTGACGGTGGGGTCACCCCTCCACTTT. This sequence encodes CASSLTVGSPLHF. V usage is TRBV5-1 and J usage is TRBJ1-6; D unresolved. Germline loops: CDR1 SGHRS, CDR2 YFSETQ. This CDR3 contains 13 residues. Trimming took off 1 base at V and 10 bases at J, with 9 bases between the two ends.

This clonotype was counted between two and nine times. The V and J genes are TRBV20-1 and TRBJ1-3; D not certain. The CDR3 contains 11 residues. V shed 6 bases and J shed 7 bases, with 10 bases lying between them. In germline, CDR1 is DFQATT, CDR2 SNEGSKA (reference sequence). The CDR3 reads CSASLWNTIYF. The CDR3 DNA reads TGCAGTGCCAGCTTATGGAACACCATATATTTT.

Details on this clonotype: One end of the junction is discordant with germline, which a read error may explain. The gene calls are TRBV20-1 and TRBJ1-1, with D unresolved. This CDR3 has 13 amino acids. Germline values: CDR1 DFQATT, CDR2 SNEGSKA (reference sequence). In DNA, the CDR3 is TGCAGTGCTAGACCGACGGTGAACGCTGAAGCTTTCTTT. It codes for CSARPTVNAEAFF.

CDR3 DNA sequence: TGTGCCAGCAGTAATACAGATACGCAGTATTTT. Translated: CASSNTDTQYF. The rearrangement uses TRBV27 and TRBJ2-3; D is unclear. V was clipped by 5 bases and J by 3 bases, with 3 bases between them. The CDR3 is made up of 11 amino acids. Germline CDR1 is MNHEY and CDR2 is SMNVEV (reference sequence).

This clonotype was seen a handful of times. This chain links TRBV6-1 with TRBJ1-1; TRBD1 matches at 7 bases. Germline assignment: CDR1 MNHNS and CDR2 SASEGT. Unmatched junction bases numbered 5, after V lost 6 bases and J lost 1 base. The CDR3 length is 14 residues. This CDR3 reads CASSPGTANTEAFF. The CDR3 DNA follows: TGTGCCAGCAGCCCAGGGACAGCGAACACTGAAGCTTTCTTT.

The CDR3 DNA reads TGTGCCAGCAGTGAATACGTTTGGACAGCTGAACTTGGGAACACTGAAGCTTTCTTT. It encodes CASSEYVWTAELGNTEAFF. The chain combines TRBV6-1 with TRBJ1-1, with D possibly matching TRBD1 (6 bases). CDR1 is MNHNS and CDR2 is SASEGT in the germline V gene. V was trimmed by 2 bases and J by 1 base, leaving 23 bases between them. The CDR3 is made up of 19 amino acids.

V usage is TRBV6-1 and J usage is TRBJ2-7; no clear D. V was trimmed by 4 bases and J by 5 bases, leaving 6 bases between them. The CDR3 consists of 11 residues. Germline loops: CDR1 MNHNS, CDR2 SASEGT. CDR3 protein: CASSAANEQYF. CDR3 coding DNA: TGTGCCAGCAGTGCCGCCAACGAGCAGTACTTC.

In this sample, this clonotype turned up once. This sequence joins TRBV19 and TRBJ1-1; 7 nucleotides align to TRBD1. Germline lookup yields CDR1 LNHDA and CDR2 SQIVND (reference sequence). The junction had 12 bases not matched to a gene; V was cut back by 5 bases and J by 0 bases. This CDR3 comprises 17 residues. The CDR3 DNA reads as TGTGCCAGTAGTCGGACAGAGGGGACAGTGGTGAACACTGAAGCTTTCTTT. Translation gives CASSRTEGTVVNTEAFF.

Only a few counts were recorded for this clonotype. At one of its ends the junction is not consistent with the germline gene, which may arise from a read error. CDR3 in DNA: TGTGCCAGCAGAGAAGGAGGTGAGCAGTTCTTC. Its translation: CASREGGEQFF. V gene TRBV2 combines with J gene TRBJ2-1, with D possibly matching TRBD2 (5 bases). The length of the CDR3 is 11 residues. Per the germline V gene, CDR1 is SNHLY and CDR2 is FYNNEI.

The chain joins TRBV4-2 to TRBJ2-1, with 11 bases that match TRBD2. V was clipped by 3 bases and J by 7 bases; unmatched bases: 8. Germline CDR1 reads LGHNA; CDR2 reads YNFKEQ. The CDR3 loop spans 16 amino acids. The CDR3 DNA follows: TGTGCCAGCAGCCATATACTCGGGACTAGCGGAAATGAGCAGTTCTTC. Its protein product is CASSHILGTSGNEQFF.

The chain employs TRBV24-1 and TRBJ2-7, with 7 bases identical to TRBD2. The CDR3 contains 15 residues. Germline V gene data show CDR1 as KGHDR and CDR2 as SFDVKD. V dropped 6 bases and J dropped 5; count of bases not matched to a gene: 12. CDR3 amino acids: CATSLLGGGKDEQYF. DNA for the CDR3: TGTGCCACCAGTCTCCTTGGGGGGGGAAAGGACGAGCAGTACTTC.

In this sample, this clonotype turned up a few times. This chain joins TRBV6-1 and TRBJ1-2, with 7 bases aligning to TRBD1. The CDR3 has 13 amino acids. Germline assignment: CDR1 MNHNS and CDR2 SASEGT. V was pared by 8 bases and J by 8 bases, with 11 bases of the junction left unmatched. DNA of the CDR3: TGTGCCAGCTCCTTAACAGGGGACGGGGGCTACACCTTC. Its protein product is CASSLTGDGGYTF.

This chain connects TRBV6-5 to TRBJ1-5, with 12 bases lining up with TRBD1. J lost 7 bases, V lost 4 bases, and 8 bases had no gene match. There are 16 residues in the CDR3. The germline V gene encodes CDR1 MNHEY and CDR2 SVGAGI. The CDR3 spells CASSWGQGASRQPQHF. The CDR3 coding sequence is TGTGCCAGCAGTTGGGGACAGGGGGCATCTAGGCAGCCCCAGCATTTT.

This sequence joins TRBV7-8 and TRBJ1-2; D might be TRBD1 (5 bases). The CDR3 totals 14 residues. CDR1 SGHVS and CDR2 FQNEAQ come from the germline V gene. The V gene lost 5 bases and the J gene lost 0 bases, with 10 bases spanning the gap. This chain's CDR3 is CASSPSTANYGYTF. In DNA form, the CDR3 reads TGTGCCAGCAGCCCCTCGACAGCTAACTATGGCTACACCTTC.

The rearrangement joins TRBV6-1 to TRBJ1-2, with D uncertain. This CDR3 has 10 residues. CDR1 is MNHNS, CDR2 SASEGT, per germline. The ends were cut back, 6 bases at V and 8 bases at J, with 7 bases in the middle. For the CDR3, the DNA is TGTGCCAGCAGGGAGGCCGGCTACACCTTC. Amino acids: CASREAGYTF.

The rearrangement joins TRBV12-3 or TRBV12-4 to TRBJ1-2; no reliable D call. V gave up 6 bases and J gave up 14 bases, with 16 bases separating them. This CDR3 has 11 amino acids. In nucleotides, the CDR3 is TGTGCCAGCAGCATGGGTGGCGGTTGGACCTTC. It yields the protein CASSMGGGWTF.

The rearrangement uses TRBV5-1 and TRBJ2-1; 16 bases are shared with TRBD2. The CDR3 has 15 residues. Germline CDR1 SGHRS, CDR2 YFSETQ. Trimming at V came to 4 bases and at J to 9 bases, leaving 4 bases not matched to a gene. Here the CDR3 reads CASSGTSGGAGEQFF. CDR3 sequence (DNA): TGCGCCAGCAGCGGGACTAGCGGGGGGGCGGGTGAGCAGTTCTTC.

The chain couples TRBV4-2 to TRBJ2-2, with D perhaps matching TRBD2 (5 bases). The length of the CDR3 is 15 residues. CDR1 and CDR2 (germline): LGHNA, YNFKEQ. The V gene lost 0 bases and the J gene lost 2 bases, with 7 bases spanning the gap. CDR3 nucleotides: TGTGCCAGCAGCCAAGAAGGACTTAACACCGGGGAGCTGTTTTTT. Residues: CASSQEGLNTGELFF.

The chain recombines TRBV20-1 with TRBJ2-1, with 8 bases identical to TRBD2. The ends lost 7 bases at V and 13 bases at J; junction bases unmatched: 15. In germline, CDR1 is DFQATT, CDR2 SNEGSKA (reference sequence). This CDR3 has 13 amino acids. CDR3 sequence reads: CSVTRTSFEGQFF. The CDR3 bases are TGCAGTGTTACCCGGACTAGCTTCGAAGGACAGTTCTTC.